The sequence of this T cell receptor beta chain was determined in a study of OX40 agonist ivuxolimab in advanced cancers. The J segment lost 8 bases and the V segment lost 2 bases, leaving 3 bases of the junction unmatched. This CDR3 comprises 14 residues. Germline V lookup: CDR1 SEHNR, CDR2 FQNEAQ (reference sequence). The data were produced by immunoSEQ multiplex PCR, yet TCRdb's version contains in-frame clones alone and is incomplete. The table has some 99,000 clones, roughly 94% seen once. The sequencing here drew on CD4+ or CD8+ T cells sorted from blood, taken in a trial of the OX40 agonist ivuxolimab. The chain combines TRBV7-9 with TRBJ1-2; 12 positions match TRBD1. The source is an adult with an advanced solid tumor such as melanoma, head and neck, liver or kidney cancer. The CDR3 DNA sequence: TGTGCCAGCAGCTTATCCGGGACAGGGGGCGGCTACACCTTC. Protein product: CASSLSGTGGGYTF.